Presented here are 3 T cell receptor beta chains from one specimen sequenced in a study of blood T cell repertoires in COVID-19. The method was immunoSEQ multiplex PCR; TCRdb's version includes in-frame clones alone and lacks a portion of them. This table holds over 200,000 clones, 85% to 90% found once. What was sequenced was PBMCs or T cells enriched from blood (not recorded which). Source of these receptors: a woman in her fifties or sixties in a cohort exposed to, infected with or recovered from COVID-19 (not recorded which).

J is TRBJ1-1 and V is TRBV19, with TRBD1 as a possible D gene (6 bases). Between the trimmed V and J ends, which lost 3 bases and 1 base, there was a span of 18 bases. Germline assignment: CDR1 LNHDA and CDR2 SQIVND (reference sequence). The CDR3 spans 17 residues. The CDR3 nucleotides are TGTGCCAGTAGTATCACACAGGGCCCCAAAAAGAACACTGAAGCTTTCTTT. Translation gives CASSITQGPKKNTEAFF.

This clone was seen only a few times. The chain combines TRBV4-1 with TRBJ1-5; a possible D gene is TRBD1 (6 bases). CDR3 size: 17 residues. The germline gives CDR1 MGHRA, CDR2 YSYEKL. V lost 2 bases and J lost 0, with 14 bases in between. The CDR3 protein is CASSQRYREYSNQPQHF. CDR3 nucleotide sequence: TGCGCCAGCAGCCAACGGTACAGGGAATATAGCAATCAGCCCCAGCATTTT.

This clone was observed a single time. The CDR3 DNA reads as TGCGCCAGCAGCCCCGCGGGAGGACAGGGGTCAAATTCACCCCTCCACTTT. Translation: CASSPAGGQGSNSPLHF. The gene calls are TRBV5-1 and TRBJ1-6; TRBD1 aligns across 9 bases. This CDR3 is 17 amino acids long. Trimming took 4 bases from V and 7 from J; bases not matched to a gene: 12. CDR1 SGHRS and CDR2 YFSETQ come from the germline V gene.